One sample yielded the 31 T cell receptor beta chains listed below, sequenced in a study of shared clonotypes between healthy human individuals. Sequencing used immunoSEQ multiplex PCR; TCRdb keeps in-frame clones, though not all of them. The sample contains 2 million to 3 million clones, 80% to 95% of which appear only once. Material: naive CD4+ T cells from PBMCs. Subset of the sample: CD45RA+ positively selected. The receptor source for this set is a man aged 18 to 35 in good health. Some clones in this sample may be carry-over from other donors' samples.

With respect to this clone: A single base separates this from a much larger clone, so it may be a read error. This same CDR3 is encoded by further DNA sequences in the sample. The genes are TRBV5-1 and TRBJ1-1; 7 nucleotides align to TRBD1. From germline, CDR1 is SGHRS and CDR2 YFSETQ. The length of the CDR3 is 14 residues. Germline trimming cut 2 bases from V and 0 bases from J; bases unmatched to any gene: 1. The CDR3 protein is CASSLDRVNTEAFF. The DNA for the CDR3 is TGCGCCAGCAGCTTAGACAGGGTGAACACTGAAGCTTTCTTT.

This clone occurred once. The rearrangement joins TRBV5-8 to TRBJ2-5; D uncertain. Germline V gene sequence: CDR1 SGHTS, CDR2 YDEGEE. CDR3 size: 12 residues. The germline V and J ends were trimmed by 4 bases and 0 bases, with 4 bases remaining between them. Here the CDR3 reads CASSPYQETQYF. As DNA, the CDR3 is TGTGCCAGCAGCCCGTACCAAGAGACCCAGTACTTC.

The chain links TRBV6-5 to TRBJ2-1; no clear D. The CDR3 runs 14 residues. Germline CDR1 reads MNHEY; CDR2 reads SVGAGI. V lost 2 bases and J 7 bases, leaving 12 bases between the germline ends. CDR3 sequence: CASSYGLARNEQFF. The CDR3 DNA follows: TGTGCCAGCAGTTACGGGTTGGCTAGGAATGAGCAGTTCTTC.

The gene calls are TRBV18 and TRBJ1-4; D perhaps matches TRBD1 (5 bases). Per germline, CDR1 KGHSH and CDR2 LQKENI. Trimming pared 2 bases from V and 8 bases from J, leaving 12 bases between. This CDR3 region has 14 residues. The CDR3, as DNA: TGTGCCAGCTCACCAGGGGGGAAGGTCGAAAAACTGTTTTTT. This codes for CASSPGGKVEKLFF. Full variable domain (outside the CDR3, taken from reference TRBV18 and TRBJ1-4): NAGVMQNPRHLVRRRGQEARLRCSPMKGHSHVYWYRQLPEEGLKFMVYLQKENIIDESGMPKERFSAEFPKEGPSILRIQQVVRGDSAAYFCASSPGGKVEKLFFGSGTQLSVL.

The chain employs TRBV7-9 and TRBJ2-7; perhaps TRBD2 as D (5 bases). The germline V gene encodes CDR1 SEHNR and CDR2 FQNEAQ (reference sequence). The length of the CDR3 is 14 residues. V was cut by 3 bases and J by 1 base, with 10 bases left in between. The CDR3 protein is CASSFLAESYEQYF. CDR3 DNA sequence: TGTGCCAGCAGCTTCCTAGCAGAATCCTACGAGCAGTACTTC.

The chain links TRBV5-1 to TRBJ2-7, with D uncertain. The germline V gene has CDR1 SGHRS and CDR2 YFSETQ. This CDR3 has 13 amino acids. Between the trimmed V and J ends, which lost 1 base and 5 bases, there was a span of 10 bases. Here the CDR3 reads CASSLILGNEQYF. The CDR3 nucleotides are TGCGCCAGCAGCTTGATCCTGGGTAACGAGCAGTACTTC.

In this sample, this clone turned up once. The chain joins TRBV4-3 to TRBJ2-1; D is unresolved. The CDR3 extends over 14 amino acids. Germline V gives CDR1 LGHNA, CDR2 YSLEER. Trimming took 8 bases from V and 0 from J, leaving 11 bases between them. The CDR3 DNA is TGCGCCAGCCGTCGGAAGAGCTCCTACAATGAGCAGTTCTTC. As protein: CASRRKSSYNEQFF.

This chain links TRBV28 with TRBJ2-1; D is unclear. This CDR3 has 12 amino acids. Trimming stripped 6 bases from V and 2 bases from J, with 5 bases between. Germline V gives CDR1 MDHEN, CDR2 SYDVKM. CDR3 in DNA: TGTGCCAGCAGCCAAGCCTACAATGAGCAGTTCTTC. Amino acid sequence: CASSQAYNEQFF. The whole variable domain, remainder taken from reference TRBV28 and TRBJ2-1, is DVKVTQSSRYLVKRTGEKVFLECVQDMDHENMFWYRQDPGLGLRLIYFSYDVKMKEKGDIPEGYSVSREKKERFSLILESASTNQTSMYLCASSQAYNEQFFGPGTRLTVL.

The genes are TRBV5-5 and TRBJ2-2; D uncertain. Germline CDR1 reads SGHKS; CDR2 reads YYEKEE (reference sequence). V was shortened by 0 bases and J by 4 bases, with 10 bases between the two germline ends. This CDR3 region has 15 residues. The DNA for the CDR3 is TGTGCCAGCAGCTTGGAACCCTTGGGCACCGGGGAGCTGTTTTTT. Its protein is CASSLEPLGTGELFF.

The CDR3 reads CASSDGQGSYYGYTF. The CDR3 bases are TGTGCCAGCAGTGACGGACAGGGGAGCTACTATGGCTACACCTTC. The J gene is TRBJ1-2, the V gene TRBV6-4, with TRBD1 matching over 9 bases. Germline CDR1 and CDR2: MRHNA and SNTAGT. The CDR3 sequence is 15 residues long. Unmatched junction bases numbered 4, after V lost 2 bases and J lost 3 bases.

This clone was seen only a few times. The J gene is TRBJ1-2, the V gene TRBV10-2; TRBD1 matches at 8 bases. This CDR3 contains 14 residues. With 6 bases clipped from V and 4 bases from J, the junction kept 7 bases outside the gene matches. Germline CDR1 is WSHSY and CDR2 is SAAADI. The CDR3 loop reads CASSPGGDSYGYTF. In nucleotides, the CDR3 is TGCGCCAGCAGCCCAGGGGGCGATAGCTATGGCTACACCTTC.

For this clone: One end of the junction does not line up with germline, which may come from a read error. The chain combines TRBV5-4 with TRBJ1-2; unclear D gene. Germline-derived CDR1 and CDR2 are SGHNT and YYREEE (reference sequence). This CDR3 has 12 amino acids. CDR3 sequence reads: CASSSPGLGESF. The DNA for the CDR3 is TGTGCCAGCAGCTCCCCTGGTTTGGGCGAATCCTTC.

The J gene is TRBJ2-1, the V gene TRBV28, with 8 bases matching TRBD1. The CDR3 totals 15 residues. V dropped 3 bases and J dropped 5; count of bases not matched to a gene: 6. CDR1 and CDR2 (germline): MDHEN, SYDVKM. This CDR3 is CASSFWAGGHNEQFF. In DNA form, the CDR3 reads TGTGCCAGCAGTTTTTGGGCAGGGGGCCACAATGAGCAGTTCTTC.

The chain recombines TRBV28 with TRBJ2-5; D possibly uses TRBD1 or TRBD2 (6 bases each). Germline CDR1 is MDHEN and CDR2 is SYDVKM. The CDR3 contains 14 residues. V shed 2 bases and J shed 5 bases, with 12 bases lying between them. CDR3 protein: CASSLTGAGETQYF. Here the CDR3 DNA reads TGTGCCAGCAGTTTAACGGGGGCTGGGGAGACCCAGTACTTC.

The chain links TRBV5-6 to TRBJ2-7; D tentatively fits TRBD1 or TRBD2 (5 bases each). The CDR3 extends over 14 amino acids. Trimming removed 0 bases at V and 9 bases at J, with 16 bases between. Germline V lookup: CDR1 SGHDT, CDR2 YYEEEE. The CDR3 DNA is TGTGCCAGCAGCTTGGCAGGGACCACTACGACGCAGTACTTC. This gives the protein CASSLAGTTTTQYF.

This chain connects TRBV7-3 to TRBJ2-1; D possibly matches TRBD1 or TRBD2 (5 bases each). V was clipped by 3 bases and J by 7 bases, with 10 bases between them. Per the germline V gene, CDR1 is SGHTA and CDR2 is FQGTGA. The CDR3 length is 13 residues. The CDR3 DNA follows: TGTGCCAGCAGCTTTGGGACCCTGAATGAGCAGTTCTTC. It specifies CASSFGTLNEQFF.

The chain recombines TRBV5-8 with TRBJ2-6; D is perhaps TRBD1 or TRBD2 (6 bases each). From germline, CDR1 is SGHTS and CDR2 YDEGEE. Trimming stripped 0 bases from V and 2 bases from J, with 15 bases between. The CDR3 runs to 18 residues. CDR3 coding DNA: TGTGCCAGCAGCTTGGTGTGGGGGGCCTCGGCTGGGGCCAACGTCCTGACTTTC. It translates to CASSLVWGASAGANVLTF.

This chain joins TRBV28 and TRBJ1-5; unclear D gene. The V gene lost 4 bases and the J gene lost 2 bases, with 12 bases spanning the gap. The CDR3 is 15 amino acids. CDR1 and CDR2 (germline): MDHEN, SYDVKM. CDR3 region: CASSSSMAGNQPQHF. The DNA of the CDR3 is TGTGCCAGCAGTTCTTCAATGGCCGGCAATCAGCCCCAGCATTTT.

In regard to this clone: A much larger clone lies a single base off, so this may be a read error. The same CDR3 is also encoded by other DNA sequences in this sample. This chain connects TRBV7-6 to TRBJ2-5; D uncertain. V was cut by 4 bases and J by 2 bases, with 2 bases left in between. Germline V lookup: CDR1 SGHVS, CDR2 FNYEAQ. The CDR3 is 11 residues long. CDR3 in amino acids: CASSSQETQYF. In DNA form, the CDR3 reads TGTGCCAGCAGCTCACAAGAGACCCAGTACTTC.

In regard to this clone: At the DNA level, this CDR3 is encoded by other sequences in the same sample as well. The CDR3 protein is CASSRTGTDTQYF. Written as DNA, the CDR3 is TGTGCCAGCAGTAGGACAGGGACAGATACGCAGTATTTT. This chain links TRBV28 with TRBJ2-3, with 8 bases aligning to TRBD1. The V gene end was trimmed by 5 bases and the J gene end by 3 bases; junction bases not matched to a gene: 1. This CDR3 has 13 residues. The V gene's germline CDR1 is MDHEN and CDR2 SYDVKM.

This chain uses TRBV5-1 with TRBJ2-1; TRBD1 agrees at 7 bases. The CDR3 is 13 residues long. CDR1 is SGHRS, CDR2 YFSETQ, per germline. V was clipped by 2 bases and J by 6 bases; unmatched bases: 2. The CDR3 region is CASSLRQGNEQFF. The CDR3 bases are TGCGCCAGCAGCTTACGACAGGGCAATGAGCAGTTCTTC.

V and J are TRBV6-1 and TRBJ2-7; D remains unclear. Trimming pared 2 bases from V and 0 bases from J, leaving 8 bases between. The germline V gene encodes CDR1 MNHNS and CDR2 SASEGT. The CDR3 has 14 amino acids. CDR3 amino acids: CASSENGFSYEQYF. The CDR3 bases are TGTGCCAGCAGTGAAAACGGTTTCTCCTACGAGCAGTACTTC.

The CDR3 region has the DNA TGTGCCAGTAGTCCGACAGGGCAGGATGGCTACACCTTC. Protein product: CASSPTGQDGYTF. This sequence joins TRBV19 and TRBJ1-2; 7 bases are shared with TRBD1. With 5 bases clipped from V and 6 bases from J, the junction kept 6 bases outside the gene matches. The CDR3 extends over 13 amino acids. Germline CDR1 reads LNHDA; CDR2 reads SQIVND (reference sequence).

The chain employs TRBV10-3 and TRBJ2-7, with 7 bases identical to TRBD2. The V gene end was trimmed by 3 bases and the J gene end by 3 bases; junction bases not matched to a gene: 17. CDR3 length: 18 residues. Germline-derived CDR1 and CDR2 are ENHRY and SYGVKD. Here the CDR3 reads CAISDPSVGAGSLYEQYF. CDR3 bases: TGTGCCATCAGTGATCCGTCCGTGGGAGCGGGGAGCCTCTACGAGCAGTACTTC.

This sequence joins TRBV28 and TRBJ2-3; 11 bases agree with TRBD2. The CDR3 loop spans 19 amino acids. Germline CDR1 MDHEN, CDR2 SYDVKM. J lost 2 bases, V lost 3 bases, and 13 bases had no gene match. The DNA of the CDR3 is TGTGCCAGCAGTTTTCGGCTCCTGTTAGCGGGAGGGGACACAGATACGCAGTATTTT. Translating it yields CASSFRLLLAGGDTDTQYF.

This clone was counted only a few times. The rearrangement joins TRBV6-4 to TRBJ1-5; a weak D match, TRBD1 (6 bases). The CDR3 has 15 amino acids. The germline V and J ends were trimmed by 2 bases and 4 bases, with 12 bases remaining between them. Per germline, CDR1 MRHNA and CDR2 SNTAGT. The CDR3 reads CASSDPDSSNQPQHF. The CDR3 nucleotides read TGTGCCAGCAGTGACCCGGACAGCTCAAATCAGCCCCAGCATTTT.

Only a few counts were recorded for this clone. The V and J genes are TRBV2 and TRBJ1-5; D not resolved. V was shortened by 4 bases and J by 4 bases, with 14 bases between the two germline ends. Germline loops: CDR1 SNHLY, CDR2 FYNNEI. The CDR3 contains 15 residues. CDR3 DNA sequence: TGTGCCAGCAGTGTCCAGTCGACTGGAAATCAGCCCCAGCATTTT. Translating gives CASSVQSTGNQPQHF.

The chain employs TRBV28 and TRBJ2-1; 9 nucleotides match TRBD2. The germline gives CDR1 MDHEN, CDR2 SYDVKM. The J segment lost 7 bases and the V segment lost 6 bases, leaving 7 bases of the junction unmatched. The CDR3 is 14 amino acids. CDR3 in DNA: TGTGCCAGCAGCCCCTCGGGACTAGCTAATGAGCAGTTCTTC. This sequence encodes CASSPSGLANEQFF.

In its sample, this clone was seen once. The chain combines TRBV9 with TRBJ2-3; TRBD2 agrees at 7 bases. The V gene's germline CDR1 is SGDLS and CDR2 YYNGEE. J gave up 6 bases and V 4 bases, and 14 bases lay outside the gene matches. The CDR3 runs to 16 residues. DNA for the CDR3: TGTGCCAGCAGCCCCCTCGGGGGGACCGGCAAGGATACGCAGTATTTT. Translated, it gives CASSPLGGTGKDTQYF.

V and J are TRBV7-2 and TRBJ1-2, with no clear D. The CDR3 contains 15 residues. V was clipped by 1 base and J by 4 bases, with 13 bases between them. From germline, CDR1 is SGHTA and CDR2 FQGNSA. CDR3 in DNA: TGTGCCAGCAGCTTAGTAATAGAAACCGTCTATGGCTACACCTTC. It translates to CASSLVIETVYGYTF.

The rearrangement joins TRBV9 to TRBJ2-1; TRBD1 matches at 7 bases. The junction had 5 bases not matched to a gene; V was cut back by 2 bases and J by 0 bases. The CDR3 runs to 16 residues. CDR1 and CDR2 (germline): SGDLS, YYNGEE. The CDR3, as DNA: TGTGCCAGCAGCGTGGGCAGGGGGATCTCCTACAATGAGCAGTTCTTC. Amino acid sequence: CASSVGRGISYNEQFF.